The source of this TCR beta chain is a study of technical replicates of blood from several donors. Generated by immunoSEQ multiplex PCR, the TCRdb table keeps only in-frame clones and is missing some. Here the sample spans about 88,000 clones, around 90% being singletons. Germline CDR1 and CDR2: SEHNR and FQNEAQ (reference sequence). CDR3 length equals 13 residues. Trimming took 5 bases from V and 7 from J; bases not matched to a gene: 8. Sequenced: T cells isolated from PBMCs. The chain combines TRBV7-9 with TRBJ2-7; 7 bases are shared with TRBD1. This clonotype was sampled from a human donor in good health. The CDR3 spells CASSPTQGSEQYF. The CDR3 DNA sequence: TGTGCCAGCAGCCCGACACAGGGGTCTGAGCAGTACTTC.